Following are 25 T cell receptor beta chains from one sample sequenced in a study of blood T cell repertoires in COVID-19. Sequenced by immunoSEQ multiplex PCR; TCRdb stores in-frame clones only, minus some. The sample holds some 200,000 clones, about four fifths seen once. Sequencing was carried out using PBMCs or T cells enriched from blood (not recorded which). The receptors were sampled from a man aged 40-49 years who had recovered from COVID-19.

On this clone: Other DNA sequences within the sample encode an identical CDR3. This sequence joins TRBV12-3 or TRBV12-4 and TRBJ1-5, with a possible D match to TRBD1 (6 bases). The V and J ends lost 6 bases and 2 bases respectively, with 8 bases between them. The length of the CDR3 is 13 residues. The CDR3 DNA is TGTGCCAGCAGCCCAGGGGGCAATCAGCCCCAGCATTTT. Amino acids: CASSPGGNQPQHF.

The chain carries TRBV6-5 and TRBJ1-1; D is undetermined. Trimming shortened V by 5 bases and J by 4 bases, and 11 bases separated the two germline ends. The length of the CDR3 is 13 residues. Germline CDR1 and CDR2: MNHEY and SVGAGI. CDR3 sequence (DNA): TGTGCCAGCAGTCTTGAGGAGAGCACTGAAGCTTTCTTT. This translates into CASSLEESTEAFF.

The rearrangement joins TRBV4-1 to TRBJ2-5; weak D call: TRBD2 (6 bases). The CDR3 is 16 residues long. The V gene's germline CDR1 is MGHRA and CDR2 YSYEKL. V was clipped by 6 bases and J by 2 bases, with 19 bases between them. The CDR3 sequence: CASRESPGLRQETQYF. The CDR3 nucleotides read TGCGCCAGCAGGGAATCCCCGGGACTGCGACAAGAGACCCAGTACTTC.

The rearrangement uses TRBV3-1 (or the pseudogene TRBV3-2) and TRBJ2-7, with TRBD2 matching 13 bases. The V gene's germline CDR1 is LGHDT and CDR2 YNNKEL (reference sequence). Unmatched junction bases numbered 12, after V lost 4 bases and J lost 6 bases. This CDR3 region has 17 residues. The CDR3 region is CASSPTSGRAPVIEQYV. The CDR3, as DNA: TGTGCCAGCAGCCCCACTAGCGGGAGGGCCCCCGTCATCGAGCAGTACGTC.

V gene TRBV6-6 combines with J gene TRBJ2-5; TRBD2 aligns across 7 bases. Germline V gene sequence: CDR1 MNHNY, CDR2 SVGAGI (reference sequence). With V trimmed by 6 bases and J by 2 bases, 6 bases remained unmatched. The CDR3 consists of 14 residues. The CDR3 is CASRRGTNQETQYF. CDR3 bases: TGTGCCAGCAGACGGGGGACTAATCAAGAGACCCAGTACTTC.

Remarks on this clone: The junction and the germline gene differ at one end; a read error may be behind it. DNA for the CDR3: TGTGCCATCAGCCGGGACAGGGAAGGGTTTCAATTT. It specifies CAISRDREGFQF. The gene calls are TRBV10-3 and TRBJ1-3; 9 bases map to TRBD1. CDR1 and CDR2 from the germline V gene are ENHRY and SYGVKD. This CDR3 contains 12 residues.

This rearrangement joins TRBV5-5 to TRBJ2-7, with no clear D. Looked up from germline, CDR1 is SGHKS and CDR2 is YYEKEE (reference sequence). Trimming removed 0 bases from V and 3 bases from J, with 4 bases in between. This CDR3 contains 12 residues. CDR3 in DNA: TGTGCCAGCAGCTTGGTAGTCTACGAGCAGTACTTC. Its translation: CASSLVVYEQYF.

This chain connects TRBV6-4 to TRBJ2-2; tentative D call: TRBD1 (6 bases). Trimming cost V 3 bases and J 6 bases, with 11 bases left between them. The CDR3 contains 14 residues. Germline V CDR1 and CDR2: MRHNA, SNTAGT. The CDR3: CASSEQGVAGELFF. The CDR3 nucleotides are TGTGCCAGCAGTGAACAGGGAGTCGCCGGGGAGCTGTTTTTT.

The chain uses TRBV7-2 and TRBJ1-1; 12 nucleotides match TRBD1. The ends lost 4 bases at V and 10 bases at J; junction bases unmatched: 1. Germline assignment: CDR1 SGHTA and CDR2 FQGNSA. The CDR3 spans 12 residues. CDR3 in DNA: TGTGCCAGCAGCTGGGACAGGGGGCGAGCTTTCTTT. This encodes CASSWDRGRAFF.

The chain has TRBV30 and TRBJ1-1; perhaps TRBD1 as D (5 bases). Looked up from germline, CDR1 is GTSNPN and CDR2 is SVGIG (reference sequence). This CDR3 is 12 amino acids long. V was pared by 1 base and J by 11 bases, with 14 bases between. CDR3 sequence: CAWSEEQVFAFF. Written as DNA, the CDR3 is TGTGCCTGGAGTGAAGAACAGGTTTTTGCTTTCTTT.

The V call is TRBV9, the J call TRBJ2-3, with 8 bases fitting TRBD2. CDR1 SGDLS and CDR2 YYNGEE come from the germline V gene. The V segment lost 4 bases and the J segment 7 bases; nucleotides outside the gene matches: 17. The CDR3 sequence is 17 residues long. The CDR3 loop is CASSPLPGAGVGNTQYF. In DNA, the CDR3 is TGTGCCAGCAGCCCCCTCCCGGGAGCGGGAGTAGGGAATACGCAGTATTTT.

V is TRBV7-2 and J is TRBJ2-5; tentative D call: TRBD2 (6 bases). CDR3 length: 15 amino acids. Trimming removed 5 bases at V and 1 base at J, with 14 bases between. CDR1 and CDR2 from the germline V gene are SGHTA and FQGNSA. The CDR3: CASSPRRAFQETQYF. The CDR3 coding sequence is TGTGCCAGCAGCCCCAGGAGGGCCTTCCAAGAGACCCAGTACTTC.

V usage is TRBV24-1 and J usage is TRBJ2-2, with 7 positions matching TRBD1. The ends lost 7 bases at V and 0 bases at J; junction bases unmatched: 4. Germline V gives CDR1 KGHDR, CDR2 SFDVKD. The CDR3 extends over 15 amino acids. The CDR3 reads CATRAGTANTGELFF. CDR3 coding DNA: TGTGCCACCAGGGCCGGGACAGCGAACACCGGGGAGCTGTTTTTT.

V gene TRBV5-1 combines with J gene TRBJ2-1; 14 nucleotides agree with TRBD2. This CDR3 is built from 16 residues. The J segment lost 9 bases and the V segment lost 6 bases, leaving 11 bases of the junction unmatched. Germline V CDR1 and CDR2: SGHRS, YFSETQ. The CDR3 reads CASTKPGLAGAAEQFF. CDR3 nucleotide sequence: TGCGCCAGCACCAAACCGGGACTAGCGGGAGCGGCTGAGCAGTTCTTC. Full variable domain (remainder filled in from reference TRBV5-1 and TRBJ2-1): KAGVTQTPRYLIKTRGQQVTLSCSPISGHRSVSWYQQTPGQGLQFLFEYFSETQRNKGNFPGRFSGRQFSNSRSEMNVSTLELGDSALYLCASTKPGLAGAAEQFFGPGTRLTVL.

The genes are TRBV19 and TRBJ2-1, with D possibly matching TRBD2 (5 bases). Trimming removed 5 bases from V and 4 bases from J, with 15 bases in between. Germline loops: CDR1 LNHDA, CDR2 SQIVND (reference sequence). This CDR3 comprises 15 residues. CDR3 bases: TGTGCCAGTAGTGCCCAGGACGGGGATTACAATGAGCAGTTCTTC. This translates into CASSAQDGDYNEQFF.

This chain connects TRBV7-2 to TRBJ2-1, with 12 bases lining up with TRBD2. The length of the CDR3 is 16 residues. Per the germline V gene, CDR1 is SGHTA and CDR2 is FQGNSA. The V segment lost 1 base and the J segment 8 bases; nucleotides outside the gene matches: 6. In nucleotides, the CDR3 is TGTGCCAGCAGCTTAGAGACTAGCGGGAGCGGCGATGAGCAGTTCTTC. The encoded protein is CASSLETSGSGDEQFF.

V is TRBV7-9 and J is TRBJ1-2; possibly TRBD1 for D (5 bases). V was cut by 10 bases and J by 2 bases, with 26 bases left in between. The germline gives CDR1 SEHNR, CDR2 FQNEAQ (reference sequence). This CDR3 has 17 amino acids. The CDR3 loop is CATNPFLTARTNYGYTF. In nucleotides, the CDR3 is TGTGCCACCAACCCCTTCCTGACAGCCAGGACAAACTATGGCTACACCTTC.

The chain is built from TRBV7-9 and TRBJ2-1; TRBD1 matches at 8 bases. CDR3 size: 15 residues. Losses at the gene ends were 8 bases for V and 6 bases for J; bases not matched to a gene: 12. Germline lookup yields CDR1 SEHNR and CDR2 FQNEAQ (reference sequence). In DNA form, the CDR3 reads TGTGCCAGCGAGCACAACAGGGGGTCCCTCAATGAGCAGTTCTTC. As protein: CASEHNRGSLNEQFF.

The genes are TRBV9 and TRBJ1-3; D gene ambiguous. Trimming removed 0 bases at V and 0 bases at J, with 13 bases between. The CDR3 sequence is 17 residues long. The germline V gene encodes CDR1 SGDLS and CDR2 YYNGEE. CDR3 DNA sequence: TGTGCCAGCAGCGTAGTACCTCTAACCACCTCTGGAAACACCATATATTTT. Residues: CASSVVPLTTSGNTIYF.

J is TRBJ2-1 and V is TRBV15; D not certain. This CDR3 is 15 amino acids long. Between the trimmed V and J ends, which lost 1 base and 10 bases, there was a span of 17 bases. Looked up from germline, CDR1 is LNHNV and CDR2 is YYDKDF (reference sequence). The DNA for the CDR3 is TGTGCCACCAGCAGAGCCCCTCGCTGGGCGTTCGAGCAGTTCTTC. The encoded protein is CATSRAPRWAFEQFF.

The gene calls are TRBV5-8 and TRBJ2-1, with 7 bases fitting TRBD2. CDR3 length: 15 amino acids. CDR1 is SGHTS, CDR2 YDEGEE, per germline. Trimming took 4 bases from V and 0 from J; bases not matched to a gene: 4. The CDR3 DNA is TGTGCCAGCAGCAGAGCGGGGAGCTCCTACAATGAGCAGTTCTTC. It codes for CASSRAGSSYNEQFF.

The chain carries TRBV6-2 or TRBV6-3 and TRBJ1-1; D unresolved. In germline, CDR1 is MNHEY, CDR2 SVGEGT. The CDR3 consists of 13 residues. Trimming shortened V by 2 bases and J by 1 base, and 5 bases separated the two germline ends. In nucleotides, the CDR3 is TGTGCCAGCAGTTACCGGGGGAACACTGAAGCTTTCTTT. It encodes CASSYRGNTEAFF.

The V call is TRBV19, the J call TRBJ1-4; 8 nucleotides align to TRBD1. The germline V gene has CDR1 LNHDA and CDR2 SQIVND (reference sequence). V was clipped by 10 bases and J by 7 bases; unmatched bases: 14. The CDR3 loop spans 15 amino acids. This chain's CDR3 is CATSTTGGEGEKLFF. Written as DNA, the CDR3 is TGTGCCACTTCGACAACAGGGGGAGAGGGTGAAAAACTGTTTTTT.

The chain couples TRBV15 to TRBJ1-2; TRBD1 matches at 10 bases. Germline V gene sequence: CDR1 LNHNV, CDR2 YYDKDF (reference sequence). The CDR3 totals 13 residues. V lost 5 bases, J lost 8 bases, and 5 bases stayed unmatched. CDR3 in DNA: TGTGCCACCAGCGGGGGACAGGGGAGCGGCTACACCTTC. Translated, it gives CATSGGQGSGYTF.

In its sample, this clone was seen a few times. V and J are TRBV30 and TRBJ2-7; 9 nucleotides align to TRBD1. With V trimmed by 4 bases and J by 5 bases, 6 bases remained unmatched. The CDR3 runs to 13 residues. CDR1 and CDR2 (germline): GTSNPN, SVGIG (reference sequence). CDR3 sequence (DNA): TGTGCCTGGAAAGGGACAGGGATCCACGAGCAGTACGTC. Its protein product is CAWKGTGIHEQYV.